This entry lists 27 T cell receptor beta chains sequenced from one sample in a study of shared clonotypes between healthy human individuals. TCRdb's copy holds only in-frame clones and misses some; the assay was immunoSEQ multiplex PCR. This sample yields 780,000 or so clones, of which around 77% are seen a single time; about 1.7% belongs to the top ten. Sequenced input: memory CD4+ T cells sorted from blood. Subset here: CD45RA-negative fraction. Receptor source: a woman aged 30 to 39 in good health.

The rearrangement joins TRBV10-2 to TRBJ2-7; a possible D gene is TRBD2 (5 bases). Germline CDR1 is WSHSY and CDR2 is SAAADI. The V end lost 4 bases, the J end lost 5 bases, and 12 bases lay between the germline ends. The CDR3 length is 13 residues. The CDR3 loop reads CASSVASGNEQYF. In DNA form, the CDR3 reads TGCGCCAGCAGTGTAGCTTCCGGGAACGAGCAGTACTTC.

This clone occurred a few times. The chain has TRBV5-1 and TRBJ2-5; D may be TRBD1 (5 bases). V lost 2 bases to trimming and J lost 3 bases, with 11 bases between them. The CDR3 length is 14 residues. The germline V gene encodes CDR1 SGHRS and CDR2 YFSETQ. CDR3 loop: CASSFQGGKETQYF. Here the CDR3 DNA reads TGCGCCAGCAGCTTCCAGGGTGGGAAAGAGACCCAGTACTTC.

The rearrangement links TRBV30 to TRBJ2-7; possible D gene TRBD2, 5 bases. The CDR3 is 15 amino acids. With 5 bases removed from V and 6 bases from J, the gap between germline ends came to 23 bases. CDR1 GTSNPN and CDR2 SVGIG come from the germline V gene (reference sequence). The CDR3 loop is CAWGKSSGYGGEQYF. CDR3 coding DNA: TGTGCCTGGGGAAAAAGCTCGGGGTACGGAGGCGAGCAGTACTTC.

This clone appeared a single time. The V gene is TRBV28, the J gene TRBJ2-1; the D is unclear. The CDR3 extends over 12 amino acids. The germline V gene has CDR1 MDHEN and CDR2 SYDVKM. V lost 5 bases and J 5 bases, leaving 7 bases between the germline ends. This CDR3 is CASSQRDNEQFF. Written as DNA, the CDR3 is TGTGCCAGCAGTCAAAGAGACAATGAGCAGTTCTTC.

The chain couples TRBV15 to TRBJ2-4; D may correspond to TRBD1 or TRBD2 (6 bases each). The CDR3 sequence is 17 residues long. The V and J ends lost 1 base and 5 bases respectively, with 18 bases between them. The germline CDR1 and CDR2 sequences are LNHNV and YYDKDF (reference sequence). CDR3 protein: CATSRGAVGGGQNIQYF. Written as DNA, the CDR3 is TGTGCCACCAGCAGAGGGGCGGTGGGGGGCGGTCAAAACATTCAGTACTTC.

The chain employs TRBV5-5 and TRBJ1-1, with 9 bases fitting TRBD1. This CDR3 is built from 14 residues. The trim removed 4 bases at V and 5 bases at J, leaving 6 bases unmatched. The germline CDR1 and CDR2 sequences are SGHKS and YYEKEE (reference sequence). CDR3: CASSEQGALTEAFF. In DNA form, the CDR3 reads TGTGCCAGCAGCGAACAGGGGGCGTTGACTGAAGCTTTCTTT.

This clone was seen more than once but under ten times. The chain couples TRBV6-6 to TRBJ1-4; TRBD1 is a possible D gene (5 bases). V lost 6 bases, J lost 13 bases, and 15 bases lay in between. CDR3 length: 12 residues. Germline assignment: CDR1 MNHNY and CDR2 SVGAGI (reference sequence). The DNA of the CDR3 is TGTGCCAGCAGCTCTCGGCCGGGGGGACTGTTTTTT. Translated, it gives CASSSRPGGLFF.

The V gene is TRBV5-3, the J gene TRBJ1-1; D not resolved. TRBV5-3 is recorded as an ORF, its role being uncertain. V gave up 0 bases and J gave up 6 bases, with 9 bases separating them. This CDR3 contains 13 residues. DNA of the CDR3: TGTGCCAGAAGCTTGGCGATTCCCCCTGAAGCTTTCTTT. Its protein product is CARSLAIPPEAFF.

This clone was seen only once. This chain's CDR3 is CASSLSLSLETQYF. The CDR3, as DNA: TGTGCCAGCAGCTTGTCCCTCAGCCTAGAGACCCAGTACTTC. The rearrangement links TRBV5-5 to TRBJ2-5; unclear D gene. This CDR3 has 14 residues. Germline CDR1 and CDR2: SGHKS and YYEKEE (reference sequence). Between the trimmed V and J ends, which lost 1 base and 4 bases, there was a span of 11 bases.

As DNA, the CDR3 is TGTGCCAGCAGCTCTTATATGGGGGTCCAAGAGACCCAGTACTTC. Its translation: CASSSYMGVQETQYF. V is TRBV7-2 and J is TRBJ2-5; perhaps D is TRBD1 or TRBD2 (5 bases each). The V and J ends lost 4 bases and 1 base respectively, with 13 bases between them. This CDR3 has 15 residues. From germline, CDR1 is SGHTA and CDR2 FQGNSA.

V and J are TRBV7-7 and TRBJ2-1; 7 bases fit TRBD2. Trimming took 2 bases from V and 2 from J; bases not matched to a gene: 6. The CDR3 loop spans 16 amino acids. Looked up from germline, CDR1 is SSHAT and CDR2 is FNYEAQ (reference sequence). In DNA form, the CDR3 reads TGTGCCAGCAGCTTAACCCGGACTAGAACCTACAATGAGCAGTTCTTC. Translation gives CASSLTRTRTYNEQFF.

The V gene is TRBV7-9, the J gene TRBJ1-3; 8 nucleotides line up with TRBD1. The ends lost 1 base at V and 0 bases at J; junction bases unmatched: 5. Germline V gives CDR1 SEHNR, CDR2 FQNEAQ (reference sequence). The CDR3 consists of 17 residues. CDR3: CASSLVGQGDSGNTIYF. In DNA form, the CDR3 reads TGTGCCAGCAGCTTAGTAGGACAGGGAGACTCTGGAAACACCATATATTTT.

J is TRBJ1-2 and V is TRBV5-1, with 8 bases that match TRBD1. This CDR3 is 14 amino acids long. V lost 4 bases, J lost 7 bases, and 9 bases stayed unmatched. Per germline, CDR1 SGHRS and CDR2 YFSETQ. The CDR3 spells CASSPQGDTGGYTF. The CDR3 DNA reads TGCGCCAGCAGCCCACAGGGGGATACTGGTGGCTACACCTTC.

As for this clone: Other nucleotide sequences in the sample specify the same CDR3. The gene calls are TRBV11-2 and TRBJ2-6; D is unclear. This CDR3 is built from 13 residues. The germline gives CDR1 SGHAT, CDR2 FQNNGV. V was shortened by 6 bases and J by 2 bases, with 5 bases between the two germline ends. CDR3 in amino acids: CASSLPGANVLTF. Written as DNA, the CDR3 is TGTGCCAGCAGTCTGCCTGGGGCCAACGTCCTGACTTTC.

V gene TRBV12-5 combines with J gene TRBJ2-5; D may correspond to TRBD1 or TRBD2 (6 bases each). The CDR3 totals 15 residues. The germline gives CDR1 LGHNT, CDR2 FRNRAP. Trimming removed 2 bases from V and 5 bases from J, with 15 bases in between. The CDR3 bases are TGTGCTAGTGGTTTGCAAAGGGACGGGGGCGAGACCCAGTACTTC. Its translation: CASGLQRDGGETQYF.

The CDR3 DNA follows: TGTGCCAGCAGCTGGAGTATCGCCGGGGAGCTGTTTTTT. The encoded protein is CASSWSIAGELFF. V and J are TRBV11-2 and TRBJ2-2; D is ambiguous. CDR1 and CDR2 (germline): SGHAT, FQNNGV. The germline V and J ends were trimmed by 4 bases and 6 bases, with 9 bases remaining between them. This CDR3 has 13 amino acids.

The chain has TRBV18 and TRBJ2-7; D gene unclear. CDR1 and CDR2 from the germline V gene are KGHSH and LQKENI. V gave up 3 bases and J gave up 6 bases, with 15 bases separating them. The CDR3 covers 14 residues. The CDR3 DNA sequence: TGTGCCAGCTCACCTCCCTTAACCAGATCCGAGCAGTACTTC. Translated: CASSPPLTRSEQYF.

This chain connects TRBV29-1 to TRBJ2-2, with D hard to call. V shed 3 bases and J shed 3 bases, with 8 bases lying between them. Germline CDR1 is SQVTM and CDR2 is ANQGSEA. The CDR3 sequence is 13 residues long. CDR3 sequence: CSVDASYTGELFF. The DNA for the CDR3 is TGCAGCGTTGACGCTTCCTACACCGGGGAGCTGTTTTTT.

V usage is TRBV19 and J usage is TRBJ2-3; perhaps D is TRBD1 or TRBD2 (5 bases each). The CDR3 runs to 11 residues. V lost 8 bases, J lost 4 bases, and 7 bases lay in between. The germline V gene has CDR1 LNHDA and CDR2 SQIVND (reference sequence). This CDR3 is CASGGADTQYF. CDR3 in DNA: TGTGCCAGTGGGGGTGCAGATACGCAGTATTTT.

The chain joins TRBV5-4 to TRBJ2-1; D is perhaps TRBD2 (5 bases). CDR1 is SGHNT, CDR2 YYREEE, per germline (reference sequence). The CDR3 is 17 amino acids. Deletions cut 1 base from V and 4 bases from J, with 18 bases between. CDR3 in amino acids: CASSLFFEGLRYNEQFF. In DNA form, the CDR3 reads TGTGCCAGCAGCTTGTTCTTTGAGGGTTTAAGGTACAATGAGCAGTTCTTC.

V usage is TRBV7-8 and J usage is TRBJ2-7; D is possibly TRBD2 (5 bases). With 1 base removed from V and 2 bases from J, the gap between germline ends came to 12 bases. Germline V CDR1 and CDR2: SGHVS, FQNEAQ. CDR3 length: 15 residues. The CDR3 protein is CASSLGRTETYEQYF. The CDR3 DNA follows: TGTGCCAGCAGCTTAGGGCGGACTGAGACCTACGAGCAGTACTTC.

This clone was counted only a few times. V gene TRBV2 combines with J gene TRBJ1-2, with a possible D match to TRBD1 (5 bases). CDR1 and CDR2 from the germline V gene are SNHLY and FYNNEI. CDR3 length equals 14 residues. The ends were cut back, 3 bases at V and 0 bases at J, with 8 bases in the middle. The CDR3 loop is CASSEDTPNYGYTF. Here the CDR3 DNA reads TGTGCCAGCAGTGAGGACACACCTAACTATGGCTACACCTTC.

V usage is TRBV5-1 and J usage is TRBJ2-6; the D gene is possibly TRBD1 (5 bases). Trimming took 4 bases from V and 0 from J, leaving 11 bases between them. This CDR3 comprises 16 residues. Germline CDR1 SGHRS, CDR2 YFSETQ. CDR3 nucleotides: TGCGCCAGCAGCGCGACCCAGGGCTCTGGGGCCAACGTCCTGACTTTC. This gives the protein CASSATQGSGANVLTF.

The chain links TRBV27 to TRBJ2-1, with D unresolved. This CDR3 has 14 amino acids. Germline CDR1 is MNHEY and CDR2 is SMNVEV (reference sequence). Trimming stripped 5 bases from V and 2 bases from J, with 10 bases between. CDR3 protein: CASSILSPYNEQFF. CDR3 sequence (DNA): TGTGCCAGCAGTATTCTAAGCCCCTACAATGAGCAGTTCTTC.

The chain carries TRBV5-1 and TRBJ2-1, with TRBD2 as a possible D gene (6 bases). Trimming left V 5 bases short and J 7 bases short, with 16 bases between. This CDR3 is built from 14 residues. From germline, CDR1 is SGHRS and CDR2 YFSETQ. The chain's CDR3 is CASRSGGNRNEQFF. Here the CDR3 DNA reads TGCGCCAGCAGAAGTGGCGGGAACCGGAATGAGCAGTTCTTC.

The chain has TRBV6-5 and TRBJ2-5; perhaps TRBD2 as D (6 bases). V shed 4 bases and J shed 3 bases, with 15 bases lying between them. The germline gives CDR1 MNHEY, CDR2 SVGAGI. The CDR3 length is 15 residues. The CDR3 DNA is TGTGCCAGCAGTTGGGCGGGATCGAAGAAAGAGACCCAGTACTTC. This encodes CASSWAGSKKETQYF.

The gene calls are TRBV2 and TRBJ2-3, with D possibly TRBD1 on 6 matching bases. From germline, CDR1 is SNHLY and CDR2 FYNNEI. The V end lost 0 bases, the J end lost 0 bases, and 13 bases lay between the germline ends. CDR3 length equals 17 residues. CDR3 sequence (DNA): TGTGCCAGCAGTGAAGCGCCAGGGGCTTCTAGCACAGATACGCAGTATTTT. Protein product: CASSEAPGASSTDTQYF.